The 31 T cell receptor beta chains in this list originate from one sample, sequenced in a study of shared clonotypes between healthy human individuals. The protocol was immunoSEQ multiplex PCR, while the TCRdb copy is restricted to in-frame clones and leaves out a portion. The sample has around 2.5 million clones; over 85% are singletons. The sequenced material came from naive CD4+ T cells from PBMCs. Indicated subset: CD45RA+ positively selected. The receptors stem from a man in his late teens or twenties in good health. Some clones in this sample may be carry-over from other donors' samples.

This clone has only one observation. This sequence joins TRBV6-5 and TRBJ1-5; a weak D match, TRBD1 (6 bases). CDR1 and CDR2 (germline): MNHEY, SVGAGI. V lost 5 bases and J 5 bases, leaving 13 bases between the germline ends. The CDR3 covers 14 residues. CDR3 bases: TGTGCCAGCAGTATCGCAGGGGTGGATCAGCCCCAGCATTTT. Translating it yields CASSIAGVDQPQHF.

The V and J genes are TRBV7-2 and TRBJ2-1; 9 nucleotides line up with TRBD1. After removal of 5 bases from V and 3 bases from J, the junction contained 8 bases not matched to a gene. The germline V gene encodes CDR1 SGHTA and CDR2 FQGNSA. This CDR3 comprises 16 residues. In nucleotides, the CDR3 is TGTGCCAGCAGCAAGCCGGGACAGGGATTCTACAATGAGCAGTTCTTC. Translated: CASSKPGQGFYNEQFF.

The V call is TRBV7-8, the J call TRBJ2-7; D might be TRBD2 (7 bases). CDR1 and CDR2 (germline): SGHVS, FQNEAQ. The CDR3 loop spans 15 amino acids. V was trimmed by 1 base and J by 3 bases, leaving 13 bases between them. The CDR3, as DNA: TGTGCCAGCAGCTTAGGCGGACTAGGGGGCTACGAGCAGTACTTC. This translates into CASSLGGLGGYEQYF.

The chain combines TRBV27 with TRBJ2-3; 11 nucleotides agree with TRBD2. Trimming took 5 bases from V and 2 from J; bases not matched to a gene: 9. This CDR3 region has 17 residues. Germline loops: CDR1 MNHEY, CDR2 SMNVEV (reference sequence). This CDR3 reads CASSLPQLAGATDTQYF. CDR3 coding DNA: TGTGCCAGCAGTCTCCCGCAACTAGCGGGGGCCACAGATACGCAGTATTTT.

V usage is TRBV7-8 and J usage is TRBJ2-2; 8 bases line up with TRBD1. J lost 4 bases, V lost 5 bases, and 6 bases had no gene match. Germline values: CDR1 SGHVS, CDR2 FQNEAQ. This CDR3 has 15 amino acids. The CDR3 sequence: CASSPRTGSTGELFF. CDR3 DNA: TGTGCCAGCAGCCCTAGGACAGGGTCCACCGGGGAGCTGTTTTTT.

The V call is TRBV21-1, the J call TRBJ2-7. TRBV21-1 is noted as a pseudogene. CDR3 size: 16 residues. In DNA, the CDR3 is TGTGCCAGCAGCAAAGACGGGCGCGGTCTCTCCTACGAGCAGTACTTC. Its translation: CASSKDGRGLSYEQYF.

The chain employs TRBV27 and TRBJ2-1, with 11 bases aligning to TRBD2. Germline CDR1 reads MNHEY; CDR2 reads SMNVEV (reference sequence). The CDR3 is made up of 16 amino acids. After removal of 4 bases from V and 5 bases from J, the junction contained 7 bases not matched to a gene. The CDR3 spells CASSSLRTSGHNEQFF. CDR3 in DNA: TGTGCCAGCAGTTCCCTACGGACTAGCGGGCACAATGAGCAGTTCTTC.

In DNA form, the CDR3 reads TGCGCCAGCAGCCAAGACATCCGGGACAGGGGGCTAGATGGCCGTGGCTACACCTTC. This translates into CASSQDIRDRGLDGRGYTF. The chain joins TRBV4-3 to TRBJ1-2, with 12 positions matching TRBD1. The CDR3 is 19 residues long. The germline gives CDR1 LGHNA, CDR2 YSLEER. Losses at the gene ends were 0 bases for V and 7 bases for J; bases not matched to a gene: 15.

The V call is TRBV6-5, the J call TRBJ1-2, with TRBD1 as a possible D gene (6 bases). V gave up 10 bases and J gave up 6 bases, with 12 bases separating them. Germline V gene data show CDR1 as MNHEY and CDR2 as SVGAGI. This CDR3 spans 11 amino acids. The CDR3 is CATGGGDGYTF. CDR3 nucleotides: TGTGCCACGGGGGGGGGCGATGGCTACACCTTC.

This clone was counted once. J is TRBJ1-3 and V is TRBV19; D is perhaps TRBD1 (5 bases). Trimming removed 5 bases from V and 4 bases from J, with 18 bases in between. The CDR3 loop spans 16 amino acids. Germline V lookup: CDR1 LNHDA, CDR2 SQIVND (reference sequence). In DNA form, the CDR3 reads TGTGCCAGTAGTCCGTCTCTGTGGGGCTCAGGAAACACCATATATTTT. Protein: CASSPSLWGSGNTIYF.

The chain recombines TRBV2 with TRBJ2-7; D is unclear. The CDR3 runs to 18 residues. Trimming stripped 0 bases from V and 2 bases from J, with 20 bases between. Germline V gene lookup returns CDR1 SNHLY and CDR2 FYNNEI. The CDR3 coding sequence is TGTGCCAGCAGTGAAGCCCCTCCCCTGACGATCAATCCCTACGAGCAGTACTTC. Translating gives CASSEAPPLTINPYEQYF.

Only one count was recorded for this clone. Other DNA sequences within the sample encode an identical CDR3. The CDR3 DNA sequence: TGTGCCAGCAGCGTGACAGGGACTAACTATGGCTACACCTTC. It codes for CASSVTGTNYGYTF. The J gene is TRBJ1-2, the V gene TRBV9; 7 bases are shared with TRBD1. This CDR3 has 14 amino acids. Losses at the gene ends were 2 bases for V and 0 bases for J; bases not matched to a gene: 1. The germline CDR1 and CDR2 sequences are SGDLS and YYNGEE.

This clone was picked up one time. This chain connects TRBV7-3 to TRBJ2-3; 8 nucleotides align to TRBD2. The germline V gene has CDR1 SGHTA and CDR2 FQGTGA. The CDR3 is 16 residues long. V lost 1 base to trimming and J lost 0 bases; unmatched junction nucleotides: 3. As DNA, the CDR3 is TGTGCCAGCAGCTTAAGCGGGAGGACTAGCACAGATACGCAGTATTTT. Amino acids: CASSLSGRTSTDTQYF.

CDR3 sequence (DNA): TGTGCCAGCAGTAGGGCGGGACAGGGGGACGAGCAGTACTTC. This encodes CASSRAGQGDEQYF. The chain combines TRBV28 with TRBJ2-7; 11 bases map to TRBD1. After removal of 5 bases from V and 5 bases from J, the junction contained 5 bases not matched to a gene. CDR1 is MDHEN, CDR2 SYDVKM, per germline. CDR3 length equals 14 residues.

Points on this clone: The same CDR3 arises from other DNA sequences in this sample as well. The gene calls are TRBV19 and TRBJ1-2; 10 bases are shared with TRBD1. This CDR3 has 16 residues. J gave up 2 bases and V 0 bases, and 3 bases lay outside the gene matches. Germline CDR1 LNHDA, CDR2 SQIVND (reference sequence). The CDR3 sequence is CASSIEPGQGNYGYTF. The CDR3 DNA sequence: TGTGCCAGTAGTATAGAACCGGGACAGGGGAACTATGGCTACACCTTC.

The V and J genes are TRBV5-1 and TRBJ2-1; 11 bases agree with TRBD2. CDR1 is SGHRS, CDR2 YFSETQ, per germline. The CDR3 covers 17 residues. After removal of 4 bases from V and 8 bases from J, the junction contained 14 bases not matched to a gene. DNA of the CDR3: TGCGCCAGCAGCCGTGGGACTCTAGCGGGAGGTTCCGATGAGCAGTTCTTC. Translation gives CASSRGTLAGGSDEQFF. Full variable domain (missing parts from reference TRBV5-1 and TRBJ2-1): KAGVTQTPRYLIKTRGQQVTLSCSPISGHRSVSWYQQTPGQGLQFLFEYFSETQRNKGNFPGRFSGRQFSNSRSEMNVSTLELGDSALYLCASSRGTLAGGSDEQFFGPGTRLTVL.

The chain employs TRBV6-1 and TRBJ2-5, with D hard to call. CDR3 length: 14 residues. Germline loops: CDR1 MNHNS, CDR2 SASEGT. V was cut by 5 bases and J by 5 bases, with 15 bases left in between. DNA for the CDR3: TGTGCCAGCAGTAATCTCCGGGCCGAGGAGACCCAGTACTTC. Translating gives CASSNLRAEETQYF.

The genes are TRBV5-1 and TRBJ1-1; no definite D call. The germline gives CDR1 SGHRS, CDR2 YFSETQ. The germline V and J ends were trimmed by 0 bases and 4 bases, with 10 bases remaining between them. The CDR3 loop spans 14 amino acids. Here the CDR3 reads CASSLDEWGTEAFF. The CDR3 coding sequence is TGCGCCAGCAGCTTGGATGAGTGGGGCACTGAAGCTTTCTTT.

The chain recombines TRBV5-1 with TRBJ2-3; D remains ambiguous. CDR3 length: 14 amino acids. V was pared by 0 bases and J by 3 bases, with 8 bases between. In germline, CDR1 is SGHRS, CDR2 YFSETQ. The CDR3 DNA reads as TGCGCCAGCAGCTTGGTTTCCGCGACAGATACGCAGTATTTT. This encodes CASSLVSATDTQYF.

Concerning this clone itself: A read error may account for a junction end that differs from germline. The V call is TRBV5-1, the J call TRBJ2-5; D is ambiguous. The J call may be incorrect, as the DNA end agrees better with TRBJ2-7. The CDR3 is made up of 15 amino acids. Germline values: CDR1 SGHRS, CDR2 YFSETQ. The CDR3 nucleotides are TGCGCCAGCAGCTTGTCTGGGGTATCCTCCGACGAGCAGTACTTC. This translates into CASSLSGVSSDEQYF.

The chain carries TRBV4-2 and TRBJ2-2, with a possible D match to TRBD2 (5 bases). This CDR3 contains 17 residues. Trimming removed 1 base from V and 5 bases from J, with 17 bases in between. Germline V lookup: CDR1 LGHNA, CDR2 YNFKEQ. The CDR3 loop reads CASSQGTAFGGTGELFF. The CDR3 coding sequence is TGTGCCAGCAGCCAAGGCACTGCGTTCGGAGGAACCGGGGAGCTGTTTTTT.

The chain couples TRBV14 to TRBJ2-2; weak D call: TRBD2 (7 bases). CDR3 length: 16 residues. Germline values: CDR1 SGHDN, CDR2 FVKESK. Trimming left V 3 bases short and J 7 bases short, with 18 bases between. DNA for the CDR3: TGTGCCAGCAGCCAGCTTGCTGGGGGGGCTGTCGGGGAGCTGTTTTTT. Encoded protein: CASSQLAGGAVGELFF.

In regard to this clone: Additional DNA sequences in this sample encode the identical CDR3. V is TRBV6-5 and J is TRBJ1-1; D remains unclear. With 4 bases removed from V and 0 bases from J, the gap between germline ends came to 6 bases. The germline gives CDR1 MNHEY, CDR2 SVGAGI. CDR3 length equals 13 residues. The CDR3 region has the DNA TGTGCCAGCAGTTCAACAGTGAACACTGAAGCTTTCTTT. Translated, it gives CASSSTVNTEAFF.

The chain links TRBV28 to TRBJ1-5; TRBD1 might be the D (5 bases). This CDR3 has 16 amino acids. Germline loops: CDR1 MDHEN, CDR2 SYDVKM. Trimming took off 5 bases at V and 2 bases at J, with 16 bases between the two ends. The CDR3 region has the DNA TGTGCCAGCAGTCCCCTCACCTCGGGGGGCAATCAGCCCCAGCATTTT. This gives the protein CASSPLTSGGNQPQHF.

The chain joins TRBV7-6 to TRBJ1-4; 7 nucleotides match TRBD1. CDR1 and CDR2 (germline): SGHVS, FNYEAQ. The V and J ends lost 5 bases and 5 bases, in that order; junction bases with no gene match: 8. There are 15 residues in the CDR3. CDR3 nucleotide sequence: TGTGCCAGCAGCGAACGCCAGGGGGGGAATGAAAAACTGTTTTTT. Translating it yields CASSERQGGNEKLFF.

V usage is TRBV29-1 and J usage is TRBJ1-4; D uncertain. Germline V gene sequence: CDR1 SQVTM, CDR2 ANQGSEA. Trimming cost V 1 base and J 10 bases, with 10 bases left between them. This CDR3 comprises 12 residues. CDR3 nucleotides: TGCAGCGTTGAAGGGTACTCGGGAAAACTGTTTTTT. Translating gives CSVEGYSGKLFF.

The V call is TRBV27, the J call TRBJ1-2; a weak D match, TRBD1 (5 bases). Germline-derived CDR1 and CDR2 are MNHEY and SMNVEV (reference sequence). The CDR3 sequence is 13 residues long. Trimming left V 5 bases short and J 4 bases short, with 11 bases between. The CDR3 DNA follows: TGTGCCAGCAGTCAAACTGACAGCTATGGCTACACCTTC. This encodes CASSQTDSYGYTF.

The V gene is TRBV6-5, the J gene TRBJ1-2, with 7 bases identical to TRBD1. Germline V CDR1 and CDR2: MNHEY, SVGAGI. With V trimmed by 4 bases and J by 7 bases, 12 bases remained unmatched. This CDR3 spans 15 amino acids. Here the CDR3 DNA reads TGTGCCAGCAGTTCCGCCAACTTCAGGGGGGGTGGCTACACCTTC. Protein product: CASSSANFRGGGYTF.

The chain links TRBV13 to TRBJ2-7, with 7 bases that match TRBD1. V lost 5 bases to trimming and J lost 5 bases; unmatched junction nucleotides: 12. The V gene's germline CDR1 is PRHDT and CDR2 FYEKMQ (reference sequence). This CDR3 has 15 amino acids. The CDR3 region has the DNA TGTGCCAGCAGCATACAGGGGTCACAGCCCAACGAGCAGTACTTC. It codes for CASSIQGSQPNEQYF.

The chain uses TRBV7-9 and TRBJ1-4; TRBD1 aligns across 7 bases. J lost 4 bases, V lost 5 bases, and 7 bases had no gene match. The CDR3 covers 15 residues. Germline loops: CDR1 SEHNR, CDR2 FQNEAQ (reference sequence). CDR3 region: CASSPDRTFNEKLFF. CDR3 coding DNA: TGTGCCAGCAGCCCGGACAGGACCTTTAATGAAAAACTGTTTTTT.

CDR3 sequence (DNA): TGTGCCAGCAGCACTACACGTACCTACAATGAGCAGTTCTTC. Translated, it gives CASSTTRTYNEQFF. The chain joins TRBV7-8 to TRBJ2-1, with D hard to call. CDR1 and CDR2 from the germline V gene are SGHVS and FQNEAQ. V shed 5 bases and J shed 2 bases, with 10 bases lying between them. This CDR3 contains 14 residues.